This is a list of T cell receptor beta chains from one sample in a study of shared clonotypes between healthy human individuals. Method: immunoSEQ multiplex PCR; TCRdb's copy keeps in-frame clones and lacks some. This sample has 1,400,000 or so clones, with approximately 98.5% found just once. Sequenced material: naive CD4+ T cells sorted from blood. All receptors derive from a man aged 30 to 45 in good health. CDR3s include the opening cysteine and the closing phenylalanine or tryptophan. The order of the fields is clone size, D gene, J gene, V gene, CDR3 protein, CDR3 DNA. D genes are given only for firm matches. The listing skips clone size in some rows; elsewhere it reads once, few, many or a size class.

few,TRBD2,TRBJ2-1,TRBV7-9,CASSPGLAKQFF,TGTGCCAGCAGCCCCGGACTAGCGAAACAGTTCTTC
.,TRBD1,TRBJ1-5,TRBV5-5,CASSLSDRVGPQHF,TGTGCCAGCAGCTTGTCCGACAGGGTTGGGCCCCAGCATTTT
.,.,TRBJ1-1,TRBV5-1,CASSLEPGVNTEAFF,TGCGCCAGCAGCTTGGAGCCAGGGGTGAACACTGAAGCTTTCTTT
.,.,TRBJ2-7,TRBV5-4,CASSLDRSYEQYF,TGTGCCAGCAGCTTGGACAGATCCTACGAGCAGTACTTC
.,.,TRBJ2-2,TRBV28,CASSQAGYTGELFF,TGTGCCAGCAGCCAAGCAGGGTACACCGGGGAGCTGTTTTTT
once,.,TRBJ2-5,TRBV7-8,CASSRRQRETQYF,TGTGCCAGCAGCCGCCGACAGCGGGAGACCCAGTACTTC
.,.,TRBJ2-6,TRBV6-4,CASSVAAGANVLTF,TGTGCCAGCAGTGTGGCGGCCGGGGCCAACGTCCTGACTTTC
.,.,TRBJ2-5,TRBV5-1,CASSHRYQETQYF,TGCGCCAGCAGTCACCGCTACCAAGAGACCCAGTACTTC
.,.,TRBJ1-4,TRBV5-6,CASSLAPAGGHEKLFF,TGTGCCAGCAGCTTGGCCCCCGCAGGAGGGCATGAAAAACTGTTTTTT
.,.,TRBJ2-3,TRBV5-8,CASSLWADTQYF,TGTGCCAGCAGCTTGTGGGCGGATACGCAGTATTTT
.,.,TRBJ2-7,TRBV2,CASLDSGKIYEQYF,TGTGCCAGCCTGGATAGCGGTAAAATTTACGAGCAGTACTTC
once,TRBD1,TRBJ2-3,TRBV29-1,CSVRTGGWGDTQYF,TGCAGCGTCCGAACAGGGGGCTGGGGGGATACGCAGTATTTT
.,.,TRBJ1-4,TRBV5-4,CASSLRDSEKLFF,TGTGCCAGCAGCTTGCGCGACAGCGAAAAACTGTTTTTT
once,TRBD1,TRBJ1-1,TRBV27,CASSPTGRVTEAFF,TGTGCCAGCAGTCCGACAGGGAGGGTCACTGAAGCTTTCTTT
.,.,TRBJ2-1,TRBV5-1,CASSLQPRTDYNEQFF,TGCGCCAGCAGCCTCCAACCTCGGACAGACTACAATGAGCAGTTCTTC
.,TRBD2,TRBJ2-3,TRBV29-1,CSLSGTSTDTQYF,TGCAGCCTCAGCGGGACGAGCACAGATACGCAGTATTTT